This T cell receptor beta chain was captured in a study of T cells in women clearing cervical HPV infection. Whole-study context: Case blood was drawn a median roughly 160 days after lesion detection. Points from the study as a whole: Richness plus V gene abundances separated cases from controls with AUC over 0.8.

Sequenced by immunoSEQ multiplex PCR; TCRdb stores in-frame clones only, minus some. The sample table includes approximately 37,000 clones. Germline CDR1 is SGHRS and CDR2 is YFSETQ. The CDR3 spans 15 residues. In regard to this clone: Its antigen is not known. At one end, the junction sequence differs from germline, possibly due to a read error. The read ends 3 residues shy of where the CDR3 ends; the end is completed using the germline J gene. Other DNA sequences of this sample code for an identical CDR3.

This receptor was taken from a woman aged 18-70 years with a cervical HPV16 infection that either progressed to CIN3+ or cleared (not recorded which). The material sequenced was blood buffy coat. The chain carries TRBV5-1 and TRBJ1-3; TRBD1 aligns across 8 bases. The sequenced part of the CDR3 DNA is TGCGCCAGCAGCCACAGACAGGGGCCTGGAAACACA. It translates to CASSHRQGPGNT. The whole CDR3 protein reads CASSHRQGPGNTIYF.